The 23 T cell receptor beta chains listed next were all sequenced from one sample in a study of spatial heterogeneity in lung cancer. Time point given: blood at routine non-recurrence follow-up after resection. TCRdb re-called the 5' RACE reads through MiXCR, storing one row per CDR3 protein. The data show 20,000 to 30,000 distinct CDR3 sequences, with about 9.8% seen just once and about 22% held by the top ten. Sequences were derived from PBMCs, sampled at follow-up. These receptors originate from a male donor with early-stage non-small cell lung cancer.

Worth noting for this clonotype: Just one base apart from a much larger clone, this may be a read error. CDR3 coding DNA: TGTGTCAGCAGACCTACACAGGGGTCACCCCTCCACTTT. Its protein is CVSRPTQGSPLHF. V and J are TRBV5-5 and TRBJ1-6; TRBD1 agrees at 7 bases. CDR1 and CDR2 (germline): SGHKS, YYEKEE (reference sequence). This CDR3 spans 13 amino acids. Full variable domain (outside the CDR3, taken from reference TRBV5-5 and TRBJ1-6): DAGVTQSPTHLIKTRGQQVTLRCSPISGHKSVSWYQQVLGQGPQFIFQYYEKEERGRGNFPDRFSARQFPNYSSELNVNALLLGDSALYLCVSRPTQGSPLHFGNGTRLTVT.

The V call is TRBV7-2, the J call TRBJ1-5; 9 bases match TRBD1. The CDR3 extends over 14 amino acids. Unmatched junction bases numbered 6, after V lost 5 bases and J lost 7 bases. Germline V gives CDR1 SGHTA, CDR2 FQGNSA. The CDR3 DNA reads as TGTGCCAGCAGCCAAACAGGGGGCAGGCAGCCCCAGCATTTT. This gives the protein CASSQTGGRQPQHF.

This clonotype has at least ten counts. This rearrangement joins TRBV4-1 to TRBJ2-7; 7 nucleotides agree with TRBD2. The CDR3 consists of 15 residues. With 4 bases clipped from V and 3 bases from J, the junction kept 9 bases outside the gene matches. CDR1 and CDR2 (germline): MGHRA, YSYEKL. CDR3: CASSPGMGEGYEQYF. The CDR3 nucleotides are TGCGCCAGCAGCCCAGGAATGGGGGAGGGCTACGAGCAGTACTTC.

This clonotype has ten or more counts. As DNA, the CDR3 is TGTGCCAGCAGCCAAGTATCCGGGACAGGGAGCTCCTACGAGCAGTACTTC. Translating it yields CASSQVSGTGSSYEQYF. The rearrangement joins TRBV4-2 to TRBJ2-7, with 9 bases fitting TRBD1. The CDR3 is 17 amino acids. Germline trimming cut 1 base from V and 0 bases from J; bases unmatched to any gene: 7. Germline V lookup: CDR1 LGHNA, CDR2 YNFKEQ.

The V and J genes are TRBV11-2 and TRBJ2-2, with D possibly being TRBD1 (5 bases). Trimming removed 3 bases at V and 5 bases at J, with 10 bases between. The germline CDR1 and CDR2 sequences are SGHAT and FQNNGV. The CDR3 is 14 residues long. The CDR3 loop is CASSLDTHTGELFF. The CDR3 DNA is TGTGCCAGCAGCTTGGACACCCATACCGGGGAGCTGTTTTTT.

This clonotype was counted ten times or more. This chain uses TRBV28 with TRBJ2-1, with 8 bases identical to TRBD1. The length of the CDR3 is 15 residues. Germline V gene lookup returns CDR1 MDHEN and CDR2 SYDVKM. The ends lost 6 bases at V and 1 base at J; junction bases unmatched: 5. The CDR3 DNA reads TGTGCCAGCAGGACACAGGGGGGTTCCTACAATGAGCAGTTCTTC. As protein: CASRTQGGSYNEQFF.

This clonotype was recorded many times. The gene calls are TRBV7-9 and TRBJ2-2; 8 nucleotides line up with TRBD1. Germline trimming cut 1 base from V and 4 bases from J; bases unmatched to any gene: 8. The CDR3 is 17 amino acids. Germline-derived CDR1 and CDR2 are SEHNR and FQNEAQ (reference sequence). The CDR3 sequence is CASSLEAGGAGTGELFF. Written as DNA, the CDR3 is TGTGCCAGCAGCTTAGAAGCAGGGGGCGCCGGCACCGGGGAGCTGTTTTTT.

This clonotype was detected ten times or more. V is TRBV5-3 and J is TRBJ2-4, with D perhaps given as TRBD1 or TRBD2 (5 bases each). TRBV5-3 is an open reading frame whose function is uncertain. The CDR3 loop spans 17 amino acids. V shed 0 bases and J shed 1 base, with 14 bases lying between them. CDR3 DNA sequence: TGTGCCAGAAGCTTGGCCGTCGGGGCTACGGCCAAAAACATTCAGTACTTC. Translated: CARSLAVGATAKNIQYF.

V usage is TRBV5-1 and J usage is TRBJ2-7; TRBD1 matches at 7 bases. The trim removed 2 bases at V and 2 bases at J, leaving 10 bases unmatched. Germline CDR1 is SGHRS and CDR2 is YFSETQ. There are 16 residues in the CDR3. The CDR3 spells CASSFGPGTVTYEQYF. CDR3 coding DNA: TGCGCCAGCAGCTTCGGACCCGGGACAGTAACCTACGAGCAGTACTTC.

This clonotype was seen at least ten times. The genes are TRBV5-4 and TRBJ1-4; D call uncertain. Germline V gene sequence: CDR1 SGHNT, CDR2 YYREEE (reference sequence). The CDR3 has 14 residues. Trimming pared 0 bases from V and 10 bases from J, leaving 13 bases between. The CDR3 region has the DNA TGTGCCAGCAGCTTGGCCGGGAGTGTAGGAAAACTGTTTTTT. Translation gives CASSLAGSVGKLFF. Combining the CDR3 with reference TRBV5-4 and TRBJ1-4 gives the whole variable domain ETGVTQSPTHLIKTRGQQVTLRCSSQSGHNTVSWYQQALGQGPQFIFQYYREEENGRGNFPPRFSGLQFPNYSSELNVNALELDDSALYLCASSLAGSVGKLFFGSGTQLSVL.

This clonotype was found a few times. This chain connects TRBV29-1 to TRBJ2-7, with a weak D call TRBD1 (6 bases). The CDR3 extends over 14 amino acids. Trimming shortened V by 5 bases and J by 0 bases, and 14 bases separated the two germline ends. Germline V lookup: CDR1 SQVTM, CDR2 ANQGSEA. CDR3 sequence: CSVRGTESSYEQYF. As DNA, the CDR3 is TGCAGCGTTAGGGGGACGGAGAGCTCCTACGAGCAGTACTTC.

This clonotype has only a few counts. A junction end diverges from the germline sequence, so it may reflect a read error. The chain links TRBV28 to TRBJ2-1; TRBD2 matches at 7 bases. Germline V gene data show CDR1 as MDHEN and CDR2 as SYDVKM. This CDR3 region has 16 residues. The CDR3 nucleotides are TGCTCCGGGGGGACGGCACCTCCGTCTTCCTACAATGAGCAGTTCTTC. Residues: CSGGTAPPSSYNEQFF. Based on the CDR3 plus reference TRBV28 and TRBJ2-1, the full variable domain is DVKVTQSSRYLVKRTGEKVFLECVQDMDHENMFWYRQDPGLGLRLIYFSYDVKMKEKGDIPEGYSVSREKKERFSLILESASTNQTSMYLCSGGTAPPSSYNEQFFGPGTRLTVL.

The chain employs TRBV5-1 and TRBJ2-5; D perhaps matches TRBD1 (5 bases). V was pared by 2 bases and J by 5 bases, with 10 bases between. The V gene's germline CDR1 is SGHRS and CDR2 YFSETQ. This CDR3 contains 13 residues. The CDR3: CASSFGRAETQYF. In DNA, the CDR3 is TGCGCCAGCAGCTTTGGCAGGGCTGAGACCCAGTACTTC. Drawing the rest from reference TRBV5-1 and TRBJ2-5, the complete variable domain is KAGVTQTPRYLIKTRGQQVTLSCSPISGHRSVSWYQQTPGQGLQFLFEYFSETQRNKGNFPGRFSGRQFSNSRSEMNVSTLELGDSALYLCASSFGRAETQYFGPGTRLLVL.

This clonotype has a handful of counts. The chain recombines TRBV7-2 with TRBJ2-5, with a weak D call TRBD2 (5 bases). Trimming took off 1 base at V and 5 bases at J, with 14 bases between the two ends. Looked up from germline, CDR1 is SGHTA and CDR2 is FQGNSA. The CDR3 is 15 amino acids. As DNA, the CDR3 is TGTGCCAGCAGCTTAGTAGCGCGGTCCCCCGAGACCCAGTACTTC. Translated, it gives CASSLVARSPETQYF.

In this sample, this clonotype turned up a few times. CDR3 sequence reads: CASSLDREPQHF. As DNA, the CDR3 is TGCGCCAGCAGCTTGGACAGGGAGCCCCAGCATTTT. The chain carries TRBV5-1 and TRBJ1-5, with a weak D call TRBD1 (6 bases). Germline V lookup: CDR1 SGHRS, CDR2 YFSETQ. V shed 0 bases and J shed 8 bases, with 6 bases lying between them. This CDR3 region has 12 residues.

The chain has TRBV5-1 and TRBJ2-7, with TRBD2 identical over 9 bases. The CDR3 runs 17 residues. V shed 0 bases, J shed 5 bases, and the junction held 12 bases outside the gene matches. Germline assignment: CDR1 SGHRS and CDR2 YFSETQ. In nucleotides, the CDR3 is TGCGCCAGCAGCTTGGGGGTAGCGGGGGATCGTCTCGACGAGCAGTACTTC. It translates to CASSLGVAGDRLDEQYF.

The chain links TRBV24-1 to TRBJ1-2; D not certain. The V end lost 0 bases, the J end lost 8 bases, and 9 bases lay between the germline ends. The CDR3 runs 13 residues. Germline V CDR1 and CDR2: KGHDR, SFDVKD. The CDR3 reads CATSDLGLEGYTF. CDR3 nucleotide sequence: TGTGCCACCAGTGATTTGGGATTGGAGGGCTACACCTTC.

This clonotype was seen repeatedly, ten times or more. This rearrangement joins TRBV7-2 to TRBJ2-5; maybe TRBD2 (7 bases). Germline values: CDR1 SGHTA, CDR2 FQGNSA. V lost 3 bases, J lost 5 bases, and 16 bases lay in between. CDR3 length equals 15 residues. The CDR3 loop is CASSLAGGPVETQYF. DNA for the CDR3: TGTGCCAGCAGCTTGGCCGGGGGGCCCGTGGAGACCCAGTACTTC.

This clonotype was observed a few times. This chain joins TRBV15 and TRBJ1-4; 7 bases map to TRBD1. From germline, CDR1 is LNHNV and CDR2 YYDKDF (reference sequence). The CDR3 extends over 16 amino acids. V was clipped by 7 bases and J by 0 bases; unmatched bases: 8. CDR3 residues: CATNRDRFATNEKLFF. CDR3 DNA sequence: TGTGCCACCAACCGGGACAGATTTGCAACTAATGAAAAACTGTTTTTT.

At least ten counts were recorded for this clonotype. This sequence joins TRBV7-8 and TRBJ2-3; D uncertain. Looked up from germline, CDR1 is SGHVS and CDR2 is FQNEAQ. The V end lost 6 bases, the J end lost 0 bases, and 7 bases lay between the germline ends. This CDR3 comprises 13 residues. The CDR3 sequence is CASRAESTDTQYF. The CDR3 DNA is TGTGCCAGCAGGGCGGAAAGCACAGATACGCAGTATTTT.

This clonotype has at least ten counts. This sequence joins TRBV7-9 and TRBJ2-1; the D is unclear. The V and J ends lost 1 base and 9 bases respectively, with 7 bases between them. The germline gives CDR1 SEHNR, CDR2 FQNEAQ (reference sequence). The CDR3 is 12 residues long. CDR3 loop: CASSLGLGEQFF. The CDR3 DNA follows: TGTGCCAGCAGCTTAGGATTGGGTGAGCAGTTCTTC.

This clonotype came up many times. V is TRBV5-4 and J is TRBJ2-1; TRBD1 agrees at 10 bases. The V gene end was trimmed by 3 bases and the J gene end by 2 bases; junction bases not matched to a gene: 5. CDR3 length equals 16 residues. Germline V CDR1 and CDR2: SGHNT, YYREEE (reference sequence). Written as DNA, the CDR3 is TGTGCCAGCAGCTCCGGGACAGGGGTCGCCTACAATGAGCAGTTCTTC. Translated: CASSSGTGVAYNEQFF.

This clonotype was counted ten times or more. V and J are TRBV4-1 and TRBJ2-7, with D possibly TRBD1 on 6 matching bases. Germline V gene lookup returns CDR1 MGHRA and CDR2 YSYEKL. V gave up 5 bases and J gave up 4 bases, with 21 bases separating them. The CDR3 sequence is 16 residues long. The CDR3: CASSESQGPTIYEQYF. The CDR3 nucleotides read TGCGCCAGCAGCGAATCACAGGGCCCAACTATATACGAGCAGTACTTC.